The next 20 T cell receptor beta chains were all read from a single sample in a study of blood T cells in healthy people across ages. A second PCR of about 6 to 12 cycles used a sample-barcoded 5' primer and a J-beta primer mix. TCRdb reprocessed the 5' RACE reads with MiXCR, giving one entry per CDR3 protein. This sample has under 800,000 distinct CDR3 sequences, with roughly 47% found just once. The sequencing input was blood. Source of these receptors: a woman aged 60-75 years in good health.

V usage is TRBV5-5 and J usage is TRBJ2-7; a possible D gene is TRBD2 (6 bases). V gave up 4 bases and J gave up 3 bases, with 20 bases separating them. CDR1 and CDR2 (germline): SGHKS, YYEKEE (reference sequence). The CDR3 is 16 amino acids. This chain's CDR3 is CASSDTLSGPVYEQYF. The CDR3 DNA reads as TGTGCCAGCAGCGATACGTTAAGCGGGCCGGTCTACGAGCAGTACTTC.

This chain connects TRBV6-2 or TRBV6-3 to TRBJ2-3; D tentatively reads TRBD1 or TRBD2 (8 bases each). Trimming took off 6 bases at V and 8 bases at J, with 30 bases between the two ends. Per the germline V gene, CDR1 is MNHEY and CDR2 is SVGEGT. The CDR3 length is 18 residues. In nucleotides, the CDR3 is TGTGCCAGCAGCCAGACAGGGGCCGGGGGGGCCGGAGTAAGTACGCAGTATTTT. This encodes CASSQTGAGGAGVSTQYF.

This clonotype was seen ten or more times. The rearrangement links TRBV29-1 to TRBJ2-3; D gene ambiguous. V lost 7 bases, J lost 1 base, and 12 bases lay in between. This CDR3 contains 13 residues. CDR1 and CDR2 from the germline V gene are SQVTM and ANQGSEA. The CDR3 DNA sequence: TGCAGCGCCCCTACACATGGCACAGATACGCAGTATTTT. Amino acid sequence: CSAPTHGTDTQYF.

This clonotype has just a few counts. The J gene is TRBJ1-1, the V gene TRBV25-1; D uncertain. Germline CDR1 is MGHDK and CDR2 is SYGVNS. The CDR3 has 14 amino acids. V lost 5 bases, J lost 1 base, and 11 bases lay in between. The CDR3 protein is CASSPLGRNTEAFF. CDR3 nucleotides: TGTGCCAGCAGTCCCCTAGGTAGGAACACTGAAGCTTTCTTT.

The genes are TRBV6-2 or TRBV6-3 and TRBJ1-5; 9 nucleotides align to TRBD1. Per the germline V gene, CDR1 is MNHEY and CDR2 is SVGEGT. The CDR3 has 17 residues. Trimming took 5 bases from V and 7 from J; bases not matched to a gene: 15. In DNA, the CDR3 is TGTGCCAGCAGTCGCCCGGGACAGGGCTCTTCGAGCCAGCCCCAGCATTTT. This gives the protein CASSRPGQGSSSQPQHF.

This chain joins TRBV28 and TRBJ2-7, with 10 bases identical to TRBD2. CDR1 and CDR2 from the germline V gene are MDHEN and SYDVKM. The CDR3 covers 15 residues. The V and J ends lost 1 base and 3 bases, in that order; junction bases with no gene match: 3. The CDR3 nucleotides read TGTGCCAGCAGTTTATCCCTAGCGGGAGTCTACGAGCAGTACTTC. Its protein product is CASSLSLAGVYEQYF.

This clonotype came up many times. The V gene is TRBV6-2 or TRBV6-3, the J gene TRBJ2-3; 9 positions match TRBD2. CDR3 length equals 14 residues. The germline gives CDR1 MNHEY, CDR2 SVGEGT. With V trimmed by 4 bases and J by 4 bases, 3 bases remained unmatched. The CDR3 loop is CASSLAGAPDTQYF. The CDR3, as DNA: TGTGCCAGCAGTTTAGCGGGAGCCCCAGATACGCAGTATTTT.

The chain couples TRBV6-2 or TRBV6-3 to TRBJ1-2; D possibly corresponds to TRBD1 (5 bases). CDR3 size: 14 residues. Looked up from germline, CDR1 is MNHEY and CDR2 is SVGEGT. V was pared by 3 bases and J by 1 base, with 9 bases between. The CDR3 DNA reads as TGTGCCAGCAGTTATGACAGCGATAACTATGGCTACACCTTC. Translated: CASSYDSDNYGYTF.

In this sample, this clonotype turned up a few times. The chain is built from TRBV6-1 and TRBJ2-4; 12 bases are a match to TRBD2. This CDR3 is 14 amino acids long. Germline loops: CDR1 MNHNS, CDR2 SASEGT. Trimming at V came to 3 bases and at J to 13 bases, leaving 7 bases not matched to a gene. Written as DNA, the CDR3 is TGTGCCAGCAGTGAGGGCCTAGCGGGGGGGAAGCAGTACTTC. Translated: CASSEGLAGGKQYF.

J is TRBJ2-3 and V is TRBV30, with D unresolved. Trimming removed 0 bases from V and 3 bases from J, with 10 bases in between. Germline V gene sequence: CDR1 GTSNPN, CDR2 SVGIG (reference sequence). This CDR3 comprises 14 residues. The CDR3 region is CAWSVPQWTDTQYF. As DNA, the CDR3 is TGTGCCTGGAGTGTCCCCCAGTGGACAGATACGCAGTATTTT.

V gene TRBV27 combines with J gene TRBJ1-1, with no clear D. From germline, CDR1 is MNHEY and CDR2 SMNVEV (reference sequence). Between the trimmed V and J ends, which lost 4 bases and 11 bases, there was a span of 20 bases. CDR3 length equals 14 residues. CDR3 protein: CASSSRGRREEAFF. The CDR3 bases are TGTGCCAGCAGTTCCCGGGGAAGGCGGGAGGAGGCTTTCTTT.

This chain uses TRBV20-1 with TRBJ2-7; 9 bases map to TRBD2. The CDR3 is 14 amino acids. Losses at the gene ends were 6 bases for V and 3 bases for J; bases not matched to a gene: 9. Germline-derived CDR1 and CDR2 are DFQATT and SNEGSKA (reference sequence). DNA of the CDR3: TGCAGTGCCCCCTTAGCGGGGGACTTCTACGAGCAGTACTTC. The encoded protein is CSAPLAGDFYEQYF.

This clonotype was observed a handful of times. This sequence joins TRBV5-1 and TRBJ1-6, with 10 bases matching TRBD1. Per germline, CDR1 SGHRS and CDR2 YFSETQ. Trimming removed 3 bases from V and 6 bases from J; junction bases left unmatched: 9. This CDR3 contains 17 residues. The CDR3, as DNA: TGCGCCAGCAGCTCGGGACAGGGGAGCCCTAGTAATTCACCCCTCCACTTT. Amino acids: CASSSGQGSPSNSPLHF.

The J gene is TRBJ2-1, the V gene TRBV2; TRBD2 agrees at 7 bases. Per germline, CDR1 SNHLY and CDR2 FYNNEI. The CDR3 runs 14 residues. With V trimmed by 7 bases and J by 3 bases, 6 bases remained unmatched. The CDR3 region is CASTPGGDYNEQFF. As DNA, the CDR3 is TGTGCCAGCACCCCGGGGGGAGACTACAATGAGCAGTTCTTC.

The gene calls are TRBV15 and TRBJ1-1; D is ambiguous. The CDR3 covers 12 residues. V lost 3 bases and J lost 11, with 13 bases in between. Germline CDR1 LNHNV, CDR2 YYDKDF (reference sequence). As DNA, the CDR3 is TGTGCCACCAGCAGCTCTGGACTTCGGGCTTTCTTT. Encoded protein: CATSSSGLRAFF.

V gene TRBV27 combines with J gene TRBJ2-3; tentatively, D is TRBD2 (5 bases). The V gene lost 3 bases and the J gene lost 7 bases, with 20 bases spanning the gap. CDR3 size: 16 residues. Germline V gene lookup returns CDR1 MNHEY and CDR2 SMNVEV (reference sequence). CDR3 in DNA: TGTGCCAGCAGTTTCAACTGGTATGGGAGTGGGAATACGCAGTATTTT. Residues: CASSFNWYGSGNTQYF.

This clonotype was recorded only once. V gene TRBV29-1 combines with J gene TRBJ2-1; 16 positions match TRBD2. CDR3 length: 17 amino acids. In germline, CDR1 is SQVTM, CDR2 ANQGSEA. The J segment lost 4 bases and the V segment lost 8 bases, leaving 11 bases of the junction unmatched. In DNA, the CDR3 is TGCAGCTTTCGGGGACTAGCGGGAGGGCAAATTTACAATGAGCAGTTCTTC. Its translation is CSFRGLAGGQIYNEQFF.

The chain has TRBV7-9 and TRBJ1-6, with D possibly TRBD1 on 5 matching bases. Germline assignment: CDR1 SEHNR and CDR2 FQNEAQ (reference sequence). Trimming took 5 bases from V and 6 from J, leaving 17 bases between them. CDR3 length equals 16 residues. The CDR3 DNA follows: TGTGCCAGCAGCAAAGATTTCCGGGACGGTAATTCACCCCTCCACTTT. This translates into CASSKDFRDGNSPLHF.

V and J are TRBV29-1 and TRBJ2-3, with TRBD2 as a possible D gene (6 bases). The CDR3 spans 14 residues. The V gene's germline CDR1 is SQVTM and CDR2 ANQGSEA. Trimming left V 3 bases short and J 2 bases short, with 12 bases between. The CDR3 DNA sequence: TGCAGCGTTGATGCGGGGTTGAACACAGATACGCAGTATTTT. It encodes CSVDAGLNTDTQYF.

This clonotype was seen many times. V usage is TRBV12-3 or TRBV12-4 and J usage is TRBJ1-2; 10 positions agree with TRBD1. With 5 bases clipped from V and 0 bases from J, the junction kept 6 bases outside the gene matches. This CDR3 has 16 residues. The CDR3 sequence: CASSHRDRGANYGYTF. CDR3 DNA: TGTGCCAGCAGTCACCGGGACAGGGGAGCTAACTATGGCTACACCTTC.